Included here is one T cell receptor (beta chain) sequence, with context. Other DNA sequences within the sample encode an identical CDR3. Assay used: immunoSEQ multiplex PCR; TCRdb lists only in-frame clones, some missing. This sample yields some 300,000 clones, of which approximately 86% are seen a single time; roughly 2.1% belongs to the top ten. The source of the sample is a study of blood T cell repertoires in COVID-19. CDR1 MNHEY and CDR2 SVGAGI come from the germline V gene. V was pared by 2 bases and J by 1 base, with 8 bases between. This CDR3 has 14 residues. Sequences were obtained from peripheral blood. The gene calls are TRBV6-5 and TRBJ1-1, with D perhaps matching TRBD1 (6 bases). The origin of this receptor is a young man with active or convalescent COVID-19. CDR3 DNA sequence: TGTGCCAGCAGTTACAGGGGGAGGAACACTGAAGCTTTCTTT. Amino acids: CASSYRGRNTEAFF.